These 32 T cell receptor beta chains share one sample of origin, sequenced in a study of T cells in Graves' hyperthyroidism and ophthalmopathy. From RNA transcripts, TCR beta CDR3 regions were amplified. The HTBI primer set served for first-round RT-PCR of the TCR CDR3. TCRdb fed the multiplex PCR reads into MiXCR, producing one record per CDR3 protein. In the table there are around 690,000 distinct CDR3 sequences, 20% to 25% of which are singletons. Sequences were obtained from blood. All receptors derive from a man aged 25-45 years with Graves' ophthalmopathy.

The V gene is TRBV16, the J gene TRBJ2-3; D ambiguous. The ends were cut back, 1 base at V and 0 bases at J, with 8 bases in the middle. Germline CDR1 KGHSY, CDR2 FQNENV. The CDR3 runs to 15 residues. For the CDR3, the DNA is TGTGCCAGCAGCCAATTCACAGCTAGCACAGATACGCAGTATTTT. It translates to CASSQFTASTDTQYF.

This clonotype came up many times. The V gene is TRBV5-1, the J gene TRBJ2-3; a possible D gene is TRBD2 (5 bases). Germline CDR1 is SGHRS and CDR2 is YFSETQ. Trimming cost V 3 bases and J 7 bases, with 21 bases left between them. There are 16 residues in the CDR3. CDR3 residues: CASSSAIPPSSHTQYF. The CDR3 DNA reads TGCGCCAGCAGCTCAGCGATACCACCTAGCAGCCATACGCAGTATTTT.

The chain carries TRBV29-1 and TRBJ1-4, with 8 bases matching TRBD1. Looked up from germline, CDR1 is SQVTM and CDR2 is ANQGSEA. This CDR3 region has 14 residues. V gave up 5 bases and J gave up 5 bases; unmatched junction bases: 7. For the CDR3, the DNA is TGCAGCGTTACCCCCGGGACAGGCAATGAAAAACTGTTTTTT. Translated: CSVTPGTGNEKLFF.

The rearrangement uses TRBV12-3 or TRBV12-4 and TRBJ2-2; 9 bases are shared with TRBD1. The CDR3 loop spans 15 amino acids. Trimming removed 5 bases from V and 8 bases from J; junction bases left unmatched: 9. The CDR3 sequence is CASSPGTGIAGELFF. CDR3 sequence (DNA): TGTGCCAGCAGTCCAGGGACAGGGATTGCAGGGGAGCTGTTTTTT.

This clonotype was observed many times. This chain uses TRBV7-2 with TRBJ1-1; D is unclear. The ends were cut back, 0 bases at V and 10 bases at J, with 15 bases in the middle. Germline V lookup: CDR1 SGHTA, CDR2 FQGNSA. The CDR3 runs to 14 residues. The CDR3 DNA follows: TGTGCCAGCAGCTTAGCGGGCAGAATTAGTGGAGCTTTCTTT. Amino acids: CASSLAGRISGAFF.

The chain combines TRBV27 with TRBJ2-2, with 7 bases lining up with TRBD1. Unmatched junction bases numbered 3, after V lost 3 bases and J lost 5 bases. Germline assignment: CDR1 MNHEY and CDR2 SMNVEV (reference sequence). CDR3 length: 14 residues. The CDR3 coding sequence is TGTGCCAGCAGTTTCAGGGGGAAAACCGGGGAGCTGTTTTTT. It is translated as CASSFRGKTGELFF.

The chain recombines TRBV6-2 or TRBV6-3 with TRBJ2-7, with D possibly being TRBD1 (6 bases). Germline CDR1 MNHEY, CDR2 SVGEGT. Between the trimmed V and J ends, which lost 8 bases and 3 bases, there was a span of 14 bases. This CDR3 spans 13 amino acids. The CDR3 region is CASDRYGNYEQYF. The CDR3, as DNA: TGTGCCAGCGACAGGTATGGGAACTACGAGCAGTACTTC.

V usage is TRBV10-3 and J usage is TRBJ1-2; TRBD1 is a possible D gene (6 bases). The germline V gene has CDR1 ENHRY and CDR2 SYGVKD. Trimming cost V 0 bases and J 6 bases, with 8 bases left between them. There are 13 residues in the CDR3. In nucleotides, the CDR3 is TGTGCCATCAGTGAGTCGGCAGGGGATGGCTACACCTTC. Its protein product is CAISESAGDGYTF.

In DNA form, the CDR3 reads TGTGCCAGCAGTTTAATTTGGGGAGGGAACACTGAAGCTTTCTTT. As protein: CASSLIWGGNTEAFF. The chain links TRBV28 to TRBJ1-1; D is unclear. V lost 2 bases, J lost 1 base, and 11 bases lay in between. The CDR3 totals 15 residues. Germline CDR1 and CDR2: MDHEN and SYDVKM.

At least ten counts were recorded for this clonotype. This chain joins TRBV11-2 and TRBJ1-1, with 7 bases fitting TRBD1. The germline CDR1 and CDR2 sequences are SGHAT and FQNNGV. Trimming at V came to 5 bases and at J to 4 bases, leaving 10 bases not matched to a gene. CDR3 size: 15 residues. Here the CDR3 DNA reads TGTGCCAGCAGCCCTAGGACAGGTTCCTCCACTGAAGCTTTCTTT. Its protein is CASSPRTGSSTEAFF.

This clonotype was found a few times. The V gene is TRBV27, the J gene TRBJ1-4; 9 bases agree with TRBD1. From germline, CDR1 is MNHEY and CDR2 SMNVEV (reference sequence). The V and J ends lost 6 bases and 8 bases, in that order; junction bases with no gene match: 10. This CDR3 has 15 residues. The CDR3 coding sequence is TGTGCCAGCAGCCTCACTGGGACAGGGAGCGAAAAACTGTTTTTT. This sequence encodes CASSLTGTGSEKLFF.

As concerns this clonotype: A much more abundant neighbour one base away suggests this may be a read error. The V and J genes are TRBV3-1 and TRBJ1-1; D unresolved. This CDR3 region has 14 residues. Germline loops: CDR1 LGHDT, CDR2 YNNKEL (reference sequence). The CDR3 reads CAGSQDTVNTEAFF. Written as DNA, the CDR3 is TGTGCCGGCAGCCAAGATACGGTGAACACTGAAGCTTTCTTT.

This clonotype has ten or more counts. The chain has TRBV7-2 and TRBJ2-7; D is uncertain. Trimming took 5 bases from V and 3 from J, leaving 11 bases between them. The germline CDR1 and CDR2 sequences are SGHTA and FQGNSA. The CDR3 is made up of 13 amino acids. This chain's CDR3 is CASSPDGFYEQYF. CDR3 in DNA: TGTGCCAGCAGCCCCGACGGCTTCTACGAGCAGTACTTC.

In its sample, this clonotype was seen a few times. This chain links TRBV19 with TRBJ1-2; no clear D gene. CDR1 is LNHDA, CDR2 SQIVND, per germline (reference sequence). The V end was cut by 8 bases, the J end by 0 bases, with 13 bases between. There are 14 residues in the CDR3. CDR3 residues: CASPAGLSNYGYTF. The CDR3 nucleotides are TGTGCCAGTCCTGCAGGTCTTTCTAACTATGGCTACACCTTC.

The table lists this clonotype with a few counts. The chain links TRBV29-1 to TRBJ2-1, with 7 nucleotides matching TRBD2. V gave up 7 bases and J gave up 8 bases; unmatched junction bases: 8. The germline V gene encodes CDR1 SQVTM and CDR2 ANQGSEA. The CDR3 length is 12 residues. CDR3 in DNA: TGCAGCGCCGGGAGGCAGCAGGATGAGCAGTTCTTC. It codes for CSAGRQQDEQFF.

The rearrangement joins TRBV6-1 to TRBJ2-2; tentatively, D is TRBD1 (6 bases). V gave up 8 bases and J gave up 3 bases, with 7 bases separating them. The CDR3 contains 12 residues. Germline values: CDR1 MNHNS, CDR2 SASEGT. The CDR3 nucleotides are TGTGCCAGCGGACAGCACACCGGGGAGCTGTTTTTT. Amino acids: CASGQHTGELFF.

This clonotype was seen a handful of times. The chain combines TRBV12-3 or TRBV12-4 with TRBJ1-5; D unclear. V was cut by 5 bases and J by 3 bases, with 11 bases left in between. This CDR3 region has 14 residues. CDR3 coding DNA: TGTGCCAGCAGTGAAGGACTTATCAATCAGCCCCAGCATTTT. This codes for CASSEGLINQPQHF.

Comment on this clonotype: At one boundary the junction diverges from the germline segment, which might be a read error. The genes are TRBV28 and TRBJ1-6; D ambiguous. The germline V gene encodes CDR1 MDHEN and CDR2 SYDVKM. The CDR3 runs to 15 residues. CDR3 in DNA: TGTGCCAGCAGTTTTGCGGGCGGGTATAATTCACTCCTCCACTTT. This sequence encodes CASSFAGGYNSLLHF. Complete variable domain (other parts from reference TRBV28 and TRBJ1-6): DVKVTQSSRYLVKRTGEKVFLECVQDMDHENMFWYRQDPGLGLRLIYFSYDVKMKEKGDIPEGYSVSREKKERFSLILESASTNQTSMYLCASSFAGGYNSLLHFGNGTRLTVT.

This clonotype was detected many times. V gene TRBV5-1 combines with J gene TRBJ1-1; maybe TRBD1 (6 bases). In germline, CDR1 is SGHRS, CDR2 YFSETQ. V was shortened by 2 bases and J by 1 base, with 9 bases between the two germline ends. The length of the CDR3 is 14 residues. The CDR3 region is CASSFDRTNTEAFF. The CDR3 coding sequence is TGCGCCAGCAGCTTTGACAGGACGAACACTGAAGCTTTCTTT.

This clonotype was seen at least ten times. This chain links TRBV20-1 with TRBJ2-5; TRBD2 matches 10 bases. Germline assignment: CDR1 DFQATT and CDR2 SNEGSKA (reference sequence). V lost 1 base and J lost 5; bases outside the gene matches: 7. This CDR3 spans 15 amino acids. The CDR3 coding sequence is TGCAGTGCTAGAGCTAGCGGGAGATCGCGGGAGACCCAGTACTTC. Amino acids: CSARASGRSRETQYF.

This clonotype came up a few times. This chain links TRBV24-1 with TRBJ2-7; D may be TRBD1 (6 bases). V was trimmed by 2 bases and J by 5 bases, leaving 6 bases between them. The germline V gene has CDR1 KGHDR and CDR2 SFDVKD. The CDR3 contains 12 residues. The chain's CDR3 is CATSDWGHEQYF. CDR3 DNA: TGTGCCACCAGTGATTGGGGGCACGAGCAGTACTTC.

J is TRBJ2-3 and V is TRBV12-3 or TRBV12-4, with 7 bases aligning to TRBD2. The CDR3 has 15 residues. The V segment lost 5 bases and the J segment 2 bases; nucleotides outside the gene matches: 7. CDR3 coding DNA: TGTGCCAGCAGTACGGCTAGCGGACTCACAGATACGCAGTATTTT. Residues: CASSTASGLTDTQYF.

This clonotype was picked up many times. V and J are TRBV5-1 and TRBJ2-5; the match to TRBD2 covers 13 bases. The CDR3 has 14 residues. With V trimmed by 7 bases and J by 4 bases, 4 bases remained unmatched. The germline V gene has CDR1 SGHRS and CDR2 YFSETQ. The CDR3, as DNA: TGCGCCAGCGGACTAGCGGGAGATAGAGAGACCCAGTACTTC. Translating it yields CASGLAGDRETQYF. Supplemented by reference TRBV5-1 and TRBJ2-5, the full variable domain reads KAGVTQTPRYLIKTRGQQVTLSCSPISGHRSVSWYQQTPGQGLQFLFEYFSETQRNKGNFPGRFSGRQFSNSRSEMNVSTLELGDSALYLCASGLAGDRETQYFGPGTRLLVL.

The rearrangement joins TRBV30 to TRBJ2-2; 11 positions match TRBD1. The CDR3 length is 13 residues. Germline V lookup: CDR1 GTSNPN, CDR2 SVGIG (reference sequence). V shed 5 bases, J shed 5 bases, and the junction held 1 base outside the gene matches. This CDR3 is CAWGQGATGELFF. Written as DNA, the CDR3 is TGTGCCTGGGGACAGGGGGCGACCGGGGAGCTGTTTTTT.

This clonotype showed up many times. The chain uses TRBV11-3 and TRBJ2-5; 8 positions match TRBD1. The V gene end was trimmed by 5 bases and the J gene end by 5 bases; junction bases not matched to a gene: 19. The CDR3 loop spans 18 amino acids. Germline CDR1 SGHNT, CDR2 YENEEA. CDR3 amino acids: CASSPGTGLPSGMETQYF. DNA of the CDR3: TGTGCCAGCAGCCCCGGGACAGGTTTGCCCTCAGGCATGGAGACCCAGTACTTC.

CDR3 nucleotides: TGTGCCAGCACTAAAGCCCCATCGGGGGCTAGCAATCAGCCCCAGCATTTT. The encoded protein is CASTKAPSGASNQPQHF. The V gene is TRBV7-8, the J gene TRBJ1-5, with D possibly matching TRBD1 (6 bases). Trimming took 7 bases from V and 0 from J, leaving 19 bases between them. The CDR3 is 17 amino acids. The germline CDR1 and CDR2 sequences are SGHVS and FQNEAQ.

The sample holds many counts of this clonotype. The rearrangement links TRBV11-2 to TRBJ2-7; D is uncertain. CDR3 length: 12 amino acids. Trimming left V 2 bases short and J 9 bases short, with 11 bases between. The germline gives CDR1 SGHAT, CDR2 FQNNGV. In nucleotides, the CDR3 is TGTGCCAGCAGCTTAACCCAAGGGTGGCAGTACTTC. Amino acids: CASSLTQGWQYF. Full variable domain (missing parts from reference TRBV11-2 and TRBJ2-7): EAGVAQSPRYKIIEKRQSVAFWCNPISGHATLYWYQQILGQGPKLLIQFQNNGVVDDSQLPKDRFSAERLKGVDSTLKIQPAKLEDSAVYLCASSLTQGWQYFGPGTRLTVT.

This clonotype was recorded a few times. The J gene is TRBJ2-1, the V gene TRBV27; possible D gene TRBD1, 6 bases. The germline V and J ends were trimmed by 2 bases and 5 bases, with 16 bases remaining between them. The CDR3 covers 16 residues. CDR1 and CDR2 (germline): MNHEY, SMNVEV (reference sequence). The CDR3 region has the DNA TGTGCCAGCAGTTTAATTAGGACAGCCGGCCACAATGAGCAGTTCTTC. It yields the protein CASSLIRTAGHNEQFF.

This clonotype was seen ten or more times. V gene TRBV7-9 combines with J gene TRBJ1-1; D possibly corresponds to TRBD1 (6 bases). CDR1 SEHNR and CDR2 FQNEAQ come from the germline V gene (reference sequence). The germline V and J ends were trimmed by 2 bases and 6 bases, with 13 bases remaining between them. The CDR3 has 14 amino acids. The DNA for the CDR3 is TGTGCCAGCAGCTTAAATGTGGGGGCCGCTGAAGCTTTCTTT. The encoded protein is CASSLNVGAAEAFF.

This clonotype was found a few times. The rearrangement uses TRBV18 and TRBJ2-5; TRBD1 agrees at 8 bases. The CDR3 totals 14 residues. V was clipped by 5 bases and J by 4 bases; unmatched bases: 6. Germline values: CDR1 KGHSH, CDR2 LQKENI. CDR3 in amino acids: CASSERQGRETQYF. In DNA, the CDR3 is TGTGCCAGCTCAGAGCGACAGGGGAGAGAGACCCAGTACTTC.

This clonotype appeared many times. This chain joins TRBV2 and TRBJ2-1; 7 positions agree with TRBD2. The CDR3 has 15 amino acids. Unmatched junction bases numbered 7, after V lost 3 bases and J lost 5 bases. Germline CDR1 SNHLY, CDR2 FYNNEI. CDR3 amino acids: CASSEVGRTNNEQFF. CDR3 in DNA: TGTGCCAGCAGTGAGGTCGGGAGGACCAACAATGAGCAGTTCTTC. Using reference TRBV2 and TRBJ2-1 for the parts outside the CDR3, the full variable domain is EPEVTQTPSHQVTQMGQEVILRCVPISNHLYFYWYRQILGQKVEFLVSFYNNEISEKSEIFDDQFSVERPDGSNFTLKIRSTKLEDSAMYFCASSEVGRTNNEQFFGPGTRLTVL.

The rearrangement links TRBV7-3 to TRBJ2-5; TRBD1 or TRBD2 may be the D gene (6 bases each). The CDR3 spans 17 residues. V was clipped by 5 bases and J by 2 bases, with 21 bases between them. Germline CDR1 reads SGHTA; CDR2 reads FQGTGA. This CDR3 reads CASSPVGGGVRQETQYF. The CDR3 bases are TGTGCCAGCAGCCCAGTAGGAGGGGGAGTCCGGCAAGAGACCCAGTACTTC.